This note documents a single T cell receptor beta chain sequence. As yet, its antigen is unknown. V lost 0 bases and J lost 2, with 13 bases in between. Germline values: CDR1 MNHEY, CDR2 SVGAGI. The CDR3 loop spans 16 amino acids. This sample was taken from a study of shared clonotypes between healthy human individuals. Selected positively for CCR7 and CD45RO-negative, naive CD8 cells excluded terminally differentiated effector memory CD45RA+ cells. Assay used: immunoSEQ multiplex PCR; TCRdb lists only in-frame clones, some missing. The sample consists of around 600,000 clones, 95% of them appearing once. Whole-study findings and limits: Among non-shared clonotypes, generation probabilities were lower than among those shared by all four donors. Of the naive CD4 clonotypes, roughly 5.5% were shared across several donors.

The chain links TRBV6-5 to TRBJ1-1, with D unresolved. The sequenced sample consisted of naive CD8+ T cells sorted from blood. The clonotype comes from a woman aged 30 to 39 in good health. The CDR3 region is CASSYSAWQANTEAFF. CDR3 sequence (DNA): TGTGCCAGCAGTTACTCAGCGTGGCAGGCAAACACTGAAGCTTTCTTT.